One T cell receptor beta chain is described in this entry. The protocol was immunoSEQ multiplex PCR, while the TCRdb copy is restricted to in-frame clones and leaves out a portion. The sample has 200,000 to 250,000 clones, around nine tenths seen once. The V and J ends lost 4 bases and 8 bases, in that order; junction bases with no gene match: 4. CDR1 and CDR2 from the germline V gene are LNHDA and SQIVND (reference sequence). The CDR3 runs to 15 residues. This sample is part of a study of blood T cell repertoires in COVID-19. The receptor's source is a woman aged 50 to 60 who had recovered from COVID-19. The J gene is TRBJ2-1, the V gene TRBV19; the match to TRBD2 covers 14 bases. The material sequenced was PBMCs or T cells enriched from blood (not recorded which). The CDR3 DNA reads as TGTGCCAGTAGTACACCGGGACTAGCGGGAGATGAGCAGTTCTTC. Translated: CASSTPGLAGDEQFF.